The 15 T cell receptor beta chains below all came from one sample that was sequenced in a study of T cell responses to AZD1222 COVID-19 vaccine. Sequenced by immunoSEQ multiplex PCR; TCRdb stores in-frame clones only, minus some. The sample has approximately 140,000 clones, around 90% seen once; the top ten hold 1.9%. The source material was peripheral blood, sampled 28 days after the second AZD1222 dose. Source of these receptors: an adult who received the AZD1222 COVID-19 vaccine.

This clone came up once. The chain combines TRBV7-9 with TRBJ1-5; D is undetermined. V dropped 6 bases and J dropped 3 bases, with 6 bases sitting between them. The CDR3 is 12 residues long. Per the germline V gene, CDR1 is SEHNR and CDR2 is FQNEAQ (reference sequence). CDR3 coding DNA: TGTGCCAGCAGTACGCCCAATCAGCCCCAGCATTTT. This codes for CASSTPNQPQHF. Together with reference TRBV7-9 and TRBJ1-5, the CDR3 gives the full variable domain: DTGVSQNPRHKITKRGQNVTFRCDPISEHNRLYWYRQTLGQGPEFLTYFQNEAQLEKSRLLSDRFSAERPKGSFSTLEIQRTEQGDSAMYLCASSTPNQPQHFGDGTRLSIL.

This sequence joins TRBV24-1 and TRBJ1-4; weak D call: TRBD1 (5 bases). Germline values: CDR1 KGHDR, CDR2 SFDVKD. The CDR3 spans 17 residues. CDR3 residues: CVDRGVYTGNPAEKLFF. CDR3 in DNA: TGTGTCGACCGGGGCGTTTACACGGGGAACCCCGCGGAAAAACTGTTTTTT.

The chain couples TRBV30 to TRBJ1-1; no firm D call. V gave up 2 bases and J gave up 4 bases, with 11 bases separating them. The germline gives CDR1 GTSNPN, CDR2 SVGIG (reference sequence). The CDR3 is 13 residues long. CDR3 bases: TGTGCCTGGAGTTTCTCGCAGAGCACTGAAGCTTTCTTT. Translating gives CAWSFSQSTEAFF.

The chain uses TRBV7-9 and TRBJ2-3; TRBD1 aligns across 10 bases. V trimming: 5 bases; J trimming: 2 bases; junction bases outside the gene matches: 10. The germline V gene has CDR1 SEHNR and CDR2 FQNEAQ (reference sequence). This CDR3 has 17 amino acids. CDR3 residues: CASSPAPGTGDTDTQYF. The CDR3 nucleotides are TGTGCCAGCAGCCCAGCCCCGGGGACAGGGGACACAGATACGCAGTATTTT.

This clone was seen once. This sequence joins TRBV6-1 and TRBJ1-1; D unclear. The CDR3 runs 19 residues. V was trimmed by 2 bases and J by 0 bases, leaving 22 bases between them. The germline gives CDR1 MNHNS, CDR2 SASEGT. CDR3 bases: TGTGCCAGCAGTGAATTGGGATTTGGTTTGGCAGCCATGAACACTGAAGCTTTCTTT. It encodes CASSELGFGLAAMNTEAFF.

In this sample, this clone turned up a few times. This CDR3 is CASSSIAGTGYTGELFF. The CDR3 nucleotides are TGTGCCAGCAGCTCGATTGCTGGGACAGGGTACACCGGGGAGCTGTTTTTT. J is TRBJ2-2 and V is TRBV11-2; 9 bases align to TRBD1. Germline CDR1 is SGHAT and CDR2 is FQNNGV. CDR3 size: 17 residues. The trim removed 4 bases at V and 3 bases at J, leaving 9 bases unmatched.

The CDR3 nucleotides read TGTGCCAGCAGTTTGAGAGGGTTTGCCTACAATGAGCAGTTCTTC. Translation gives CASSLRGFAYNEQFF. This chain connects TRBV28 to TRBJ2-1; weak D call: TRBD2 (5 bases). V was clipped by 3 bases and J by 2 bases, with 11 bases between them. Germline-derived CDR1 and CDR2 are MDHEN and SYDVKM. The CDR3 is 15 amino acids.

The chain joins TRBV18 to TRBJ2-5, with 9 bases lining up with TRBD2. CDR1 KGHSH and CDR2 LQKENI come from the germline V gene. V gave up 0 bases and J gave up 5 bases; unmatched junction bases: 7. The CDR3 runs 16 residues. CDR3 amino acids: CASSPPGVAGVETQYF. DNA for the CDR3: TGTGCCAGCTCACCACCCGGGGTAGCGGGAGTTGAGACCCAGTACTTC. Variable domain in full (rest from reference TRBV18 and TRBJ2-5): NAGVMQNPRHLVRRRGQEARLRCSPMKGHSHVYWYRQLPEEGLKFMVYLQKENIIDESGMPKERFSAEFPKEGPSILRIQQVVRGDSAAYFCASSPPGVAGVETQYFGPGTRLLVL.

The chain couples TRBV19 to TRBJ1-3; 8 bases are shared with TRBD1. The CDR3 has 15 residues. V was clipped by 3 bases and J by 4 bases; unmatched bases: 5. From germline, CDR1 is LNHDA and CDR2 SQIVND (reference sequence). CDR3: CASSISDREGNTIYF. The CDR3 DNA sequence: TGTGCCAGTAGTATTTCGGACAGGGAAGGAAACACCATATATTTT.

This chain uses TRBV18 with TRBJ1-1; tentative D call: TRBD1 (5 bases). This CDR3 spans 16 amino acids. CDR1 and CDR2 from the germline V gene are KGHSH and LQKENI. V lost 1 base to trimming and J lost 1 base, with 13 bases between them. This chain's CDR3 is CASSPLSDSSNTEAFF. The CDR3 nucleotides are TGTGCCAGCTCACCACTTTCCGACAGCTCGAACACTGAAGCTTTCTTT. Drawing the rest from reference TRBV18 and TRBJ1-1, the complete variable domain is NAGVMQNPRHLVRRRGQEARLRCSPMKGHSHVYWYRQLPEEGLKFMVYLQKENIIDESGMPKERFSAEFPKEGPSILRIQQVVRGDSAAYFCASSPLSDSSNTEAFFGQGTRLTVV.

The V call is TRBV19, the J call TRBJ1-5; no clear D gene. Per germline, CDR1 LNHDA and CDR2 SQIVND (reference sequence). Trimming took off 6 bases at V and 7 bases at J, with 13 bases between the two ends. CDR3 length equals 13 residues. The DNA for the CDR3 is TGTGCCAGTAGGGAATCAGTTGGGCAGCCCCAGCATTTT. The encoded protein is CASRESVGQPQHF.

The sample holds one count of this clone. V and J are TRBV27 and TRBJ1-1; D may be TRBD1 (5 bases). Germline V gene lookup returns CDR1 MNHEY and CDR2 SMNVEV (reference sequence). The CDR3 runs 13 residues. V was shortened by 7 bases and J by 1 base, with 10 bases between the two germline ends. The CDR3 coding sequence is TGTGCCAGCACCATGGGGGGGAACACTGAAGCTTTCTTT. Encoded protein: CASTMGGNTEAFF.

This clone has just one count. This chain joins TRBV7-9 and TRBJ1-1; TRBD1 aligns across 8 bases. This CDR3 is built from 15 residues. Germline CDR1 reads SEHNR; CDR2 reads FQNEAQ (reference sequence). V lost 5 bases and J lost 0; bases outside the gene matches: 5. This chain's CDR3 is CASSRSTGVNTEAFF. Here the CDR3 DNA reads TGTGCCAGCAGCCGCTCGACAGGGGTGAACACTGAAGCTTTCTTT. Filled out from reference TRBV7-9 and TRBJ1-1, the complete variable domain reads DTGVSQNPRHKITKRGQNVTFRCDPISEHNRLYWYRQTLGQGPEFLTYFQNEAQLEKSRLLSDRFSAERPKGSFSTLEIQRTEQGDSAMYLCASSRSTGVNTEAFFGQGTRLTVV.

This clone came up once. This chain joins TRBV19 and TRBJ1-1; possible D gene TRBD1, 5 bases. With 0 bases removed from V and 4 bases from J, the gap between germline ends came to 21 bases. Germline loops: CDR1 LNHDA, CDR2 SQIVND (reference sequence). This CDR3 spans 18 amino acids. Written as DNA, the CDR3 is TGTGCCAGTAGTATAGATCTTCCCGTCCAGGGTTGGGGCACTGAAGCTTTCTTT. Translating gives CASSIDLPVQGWGTEAFF. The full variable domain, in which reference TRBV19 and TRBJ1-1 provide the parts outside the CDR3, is DGGITQSPKYLFRKEGQNVTLSCEQNLNHDAMYWYRQDPGQGLRLIYYSQIVNDFQKGDIAEGYSVSREKKESFPLTVTSAQKNPTAFYLCASSIDLPVQGWGTEAFFGQGTRLTVV.

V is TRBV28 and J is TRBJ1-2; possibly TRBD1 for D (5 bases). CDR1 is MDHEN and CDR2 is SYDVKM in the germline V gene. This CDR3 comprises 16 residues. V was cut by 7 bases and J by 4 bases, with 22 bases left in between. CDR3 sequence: CASNRRGGWDFYGYTF. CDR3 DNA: TGTGCCAGCAATCGTCGGGGTGGCTGGGACTTCTATGGCTACACCTTC.